This TCR beta chain emerged from a study of blood T cell repertoires in COVID-19 (dated by TCRdb to 2020 to 2021). Broadly, across the study: Collaborator samples came from the United States, Italy and Spain and covered acute and convalescent phases of COVID-19. The samples were drawn from the first 160 participants of the ongoing ImmuneRACE study and from some 1,300 subjects provided by 6 global collaborators. The material from the prospective study consisted of cDNA or gDNA derived from T cells, B-cell-depleted T cells, or PBMCs. Nearly every sample came with metadata listing a de-identified subject ID, COVID-19 status, age in years and sex. Where available, HLA class I and class II types were obtained from metadata supplied by the sample provider rather than from assay-based typing. A freely available public database, intended as a resource for researchers studying the immune response to SARS-CoV-2, is where the repertoires were released. The dataset comprised deeply sampled blood TCRbeta repertoires from subjects exposed to, actively infected with, or recovered from COVID-19.

The immunoSEQ Assay, a bias-controlled multiplex PCR, was used to amplify TCRbeta CDR3 regions from genomic DNA. As for the authors' bioinformatics: The number of nucleated cells in each sample was estimated by amplification of reference gene primers within the assay. Sequence reads were collapsed and filtered to measure the absolute abundance of every unique TCRbeta CDR3 rearrangement. Productive Simpson clonality was computed per sample as the square root of Simpson's diversity index over productive rearrangements. TCRdb re-hosts the immuneACCESS table, in-frame sequences only. Its copies lack some clones; in the studies checked, an unresolved V gene accounts for under half of them, and the cause for the rest is not known. Clonal size and the V and J genes are those of that table, whereas D and trimming came from the DNA. The sample data list approximately 200,000 clones, and about 82% of these were observed just once. The ten largest clones add up to over 9.5% of the sample.

Results and caveats for the whole study, not just this receptor: Clinical and demographic metadata were provided uncurated, with the amount varying by source and participant.

Based on the germline V gene, the CDR1 and CDR2 sequences are SGHDN and FVKESK. The CDR3 goes from the cysteine to the phenylalanine over 15 residues. Of all the DNA, just the CDR3 is kept, 45 bases in frame from base 1. V loses 0 bases of germline sequence and J loses 4 bases, and the interval between the two ends is 12 bases. Each collaborating institution followed its own protocols to collect whole blood in K2EDTA tubes. For TCRbeta analysis, collaborators shipped samples in one of three forms: frozen whole blood, isolated PBMCs, or DNA extracted from either of those sample types. Notes on this clone: Its antigen remains unidentified. The record has no base qualities; no much larger clone is one base away.

The clonotype originates from a woman aged 80 or older with acute or convalescent COVID-19. Sequences were obtained from peripheral blood. In this chain, TRBV14 is recombined with TRBJ1-2, and possibly TRBD1, on 5 matching bases. In nucleotide form, the sequence is TGTGCCAGCAGCCAAGAAGCAGGGCTGGCCTATGGCTACACCTTC. It codes for CASSQEAGLAYGYTF.